The rows below give T cell receptor beta chains drawn from one sample of a study of blood T cell repertoires in COVID-19. Some clones are missing from TCRdb's copy, which holds only in-frame ones; the method was immunoSEQ multiplex PCR. The sample has fewer than 250,000 clones; about 85% are singletons. The sequenced sample was peripheral blood. These receptors all stem from a man aged 70 or older with acute or convalescent COVID-19. Each CDR3 is given with its conserved first and last residue. Each record gives: D gene, clone size, J gene, V gene, CDR3 DNA, CDR3 protein. The D gene is left open where the match is weak. Clone size is shown for a subset of rows, as once, few, many or a class of expanded clone.

d_gene: NA
abundance: NA
j_gene: TRBJ1-2
v_gene: TRBV12-3/TRBV12-4
CDR3nt: TGTGCCAGCAGTTTTCAGGCATCAAGTGGCTACACCTTC
CDR3aa: CASSFQASSGYTF

d_gene: TRBD2
abundance: NA
j_gene: TRBJ2-1
v_gene: TRBV20-1
CDR3nt: TGCAGTGCTAGTAGGACTAGCGGCTACAATGAGCAGTTCTTC
CDR3aa: CSASRTSGYNEQFF

d_gene: NA
abundance: NA
j_gene: TRBJ1-4
v_gene: TRBV11-2
CDR3nt: TGTGCCAGCAGCTATGGGGGCTCCCGGGGTGAAAAACTGTTTTTT
CDR3aa: CASSYGGSRGEKLFF

d_gene: NA
abundance: NA
j_gene: TRBJ2-7
v_gene: TRBV12-3/TRBV12-4
CDR3nt: TGTGCCAGCAGTTTAAACATCTACGAGCAGTACTTC
CDR3aa: CASSLNIYEQYF

d_gene: NA
abundance: NA
j_gene: TRBJ1-5
v_gene: TRBV7-2
CDR3nt: TGTGCCAGCAGCTTAGGACAGTCATCAGCCCAGCATTTT
CDR3aa: CASSLGQSSAQHF

d_gene: NA
abundance: NA
j_gene: TRBJ2-7
v_gene: TRBV6-2/TRBV6-3
CDR3nt: TGTGCCAGCAGTTACTCGATCAGCGGGTCGTCCTACGAGCAGTACTTC
CDR3aa: CASSYSISGSSYEQYF

d_gene: NA
abundance: once
j_gene: TRBJ1-4
v_gene: TRBV3-1/TRBV3-2
CDR3nt: TGTGCCAGCAGCCCCAGGGATCTTAATGAAAAACTGTTTTTT
CDR3aa: CASSPRDLNEKLFF

d_gene: NA
abundance: NA
j_gene: TRBJ1-5
v_gene: TRBV28
CDR3nt: TGTGCCAGCAACAACAATCAGCCCCAGCATTTT
CDR3aa: CASNNNQPQHF

d_gene: TRBD1
abundance: NA
j_gene: TRBJ2-2
v_gene: TRBV10-3
CDR3nt: TGTGCCATCAGTGAAAACAGGGGGCAAGGGGCGAACACCGGGGAGCTGTTTTTT
CDR3aa: CAISENRGQGANTGELFF

d_gene: TRBD1
abundance: NA
j_gene: TRBJ1-4
v_gene: TRBV28
CDR3nt: TGTGCCAGCAGTTCGACAGGGTCTCGGGAAAAACTGTTTTTT
CDR3aa: CASSSTGSREKLFF

d_gene: NA
abundance: NA
j_gene: TRBJ2-7
v_gene: TRBV29-1
CDR3nt: TGCAGCGCGACCGTGGACACGGTGTACGAGCAGTACTTC
CDR3aa: CSATVDTVYEQYF

d_gene: TRBD1
abundance: once
j_gene: TRBJ2-7
v_gene: TRBV6-5
CDR3nt: TGTGCCAGCAGTTACTCGATTGGGACAGGAACCTACGAGCAGTACTTC
CDR3aa: CASSYSIGTGTYEQYF

d_gene: NA
abundance: NA
j_gene: TRBJ2-1
v_gene: TRBV14
CDR3nt: TGTGCCAGCAGCCAAGGGGTGCGAGGATTGGGAGCGACCACAGAGAAGCAGTTCTTC
CDR3aa: CASSQGVRGLGATTEKQFF

d_gene: NA
abundance: NA
j_gene: TRBJ2-7
v_gene: TRBV6-5
CDR3nt: TGTGCCAGCACTAAAACTAGGGGGGGATCCTACGAGCAGTACTTC
CDR3aa: CASTKTRGGSYEQYF

d_gene: NA
abundance: NA
j_gene: TRBJ1-2
v_gene: TRBV27
CDR3nt: TGTGCCAGCAGTTTTCGGGACAATCGTGGCTACACCTTC
CDR3aa: CASSFRDNRGYTF

d_gene: TRBD1
abundance: NA
j_gene: TRBJ1-1
v_gene: TRBV10-3
CDR3nt: TGTGCCATCAGAATGGGACAGAAGAACACTGAAGCTTTCTTT
CDR3aa: CAIRMGQKNTEAFF

d_gene: TRBD1
abundance: NA
j_gene: TRBJ1-5
v_gene: TRBV7-9
CDR3nt: TGTGCCAGCAGCTTAGGGGACAGTGAGTATAGCAATCAGCCCCAGCATTTT
CDR3aa: CASSLGDSEYSNQPQHF

d_gene: TRBD2
abundance: NA
j_gene: TRBJ2-5
v_gene: TRBV7-9
CDR3nt: TGTGCCAGCAGCTTGGGGAGTAGCGGGAGTGAGACCCAGTACTTC
CDR3aa: CASSLGSSGSETQYF

d_gene: TRBD1
abundance: NA
j_gene: TRBJ2-2
v_gene: TRBV6-2/TRBV6-3
CDR3nt: TGTGCCAGCGGCCTCACGACGACAGGGACCGGGGAGCTGTTTTTT
CDR3aa: CASGLTTTGTGELFF

d_gene: NA
abundance: NA
j_gene: TRBJ1-2
v_gene: TRBV4-2
CDR3nt: TGTGCCAGCAGCCAAGAAACCGGGCCAGGGGAATACTATGGCTACACCTTC
CDR3aa: CASSQETGPGEYYGYTF

d_gene: TRBD1
abundance: NA
j_gene: TRBJ2-7
v_gene: TRBV4-2
CDR3nt: TGTGCCAGCAGCCGAACAGGGGGGACCTACGAGCAGTACTTC
CDR3aa: CASSRTGGTYEQYF

d_gene: NA
abundance: once
j_gene: TRBJ1-4
v_gene: TRBV7-2
CDR3nt: TGTGCCAGCAGCTTAATGTTGGGGGCGACTAATGAAAAACTGTTTTTT
CDR3aa: CASSLMLGATNEKLFF

d_gene: TRBD1
abundance: NA
j_gene: TRBJ1-2
v_gene: TRBV19
CDR3nt: TGTGCCAGTTCACAGGGGGCCAACTATGGCTACACCTTC
CDR3aa: CASSQGANYGYTF

d_gene: TRBD1
abundance: NA
j_gene: TRBJ1-4
v_gene: TRBV9
CDR3nt: TGTGCCAGCAGCGTCTCTGGGACAGGGATTGAAAAACTGTTTTTT
CDR3aa: CASSVSGTGIEKLFF

d_gene: TRBD2
abundance: NA
j_gene: TRBJ2-2
v_gene: TRBV9
CDR3nt: TGTGCCAGCAGCGTAGGGCTAGCGGGAACGAACACCGGGGAGCTGTTTTTT
CDR3aa: CASSVGLAGTNTGELFF

d_gene: TRBD2
abundance: NA
j_gene: TRBJ2-7
v_gene: TRBV15
CDR3nt: TGTGCCACCAGCAGAGAGCTAGCGGGTTCCTACGAGCAGTACTTC
CDR3aa: CATSRELAGSYEQYF

d_gene: TRBD1
abundance: NA
j_gene: TRBJ2-2
v_gene: TRBV29-1
CDR3nt: TGCAGCTTCGACAGGGGGAGGTCCGGGGAGCTGTTTTTT
CDR3aa: CSFDRGRSGELFF

d_gene: NA
abundance: NA
j_gene: TRBJ2-2
v_gene: TRBV18
CDR3nt: TGTGCCAGCTCACCGGGACAGAACACCGGGGAGCTGTTTTTT
CDR3aa: CASSPGQNTGELFF

d_gene: NA
abundance: NA
j_gene: TRBJ2-7
v_gene: TRBV30
CDR3nt: TGTGCCTGGAGTGTAGGTCTCCCAGGGAGGTACGAGCAGTACTTC
CDR3aa: CAWSVGLPGRYEQYF

d_gene: TRBD1
abundance: NA
j_gene: TRBJ1-2
v_gene: TRBV28
CDR3nt: TGTGCCAGCGGAGGCAGGGGGCCCCATGGCTACACCTTC
CDR3aa: CASGGRGPHGYTF

d_gene: NA
abundance: NA
j_gene: TRBJ2-3
v_gene: TRBV14
CDR3nt: TGTGCCAGCAGTGCAGACTGGAGCACAGATACGCAGTATTTT
CDR3aa: CASSADWSTDTQYF

d_gene: NA
abundance: once
j_gene: TRBJ1-5
v_gene: TRBV6-1
CDR3nt: TGTGCCAGCAGTGAATCCAGTTATCAGCCCCAGCATTTT
CDR3aa: CASSESSYQPQHF

d_gene: NA
abundance: NA
j_gene: TRBJ2-7
v_gene: TRBV28
CDR3nt: TGTGCCAGCAGTCCTCCGGGACTGCCACCGGTGAGCGAGCAGTACTTC
CDR3aa: CASSPPGLPPVSEQYF

d_gene: TRBD1
abundance: NA
j_gene: TRBJ2-2
v_gene: TRBV5-1
CDR3nt: TGCGCCAGCAGAAGGAACGCACCAAGACAGGGGGCAACCGGGGAGCTGTTTTTT
CDR3aa: CASRRNAPRQGATGELFF

d_gene: NA
abundance: NA
j_gene: TRBJ1-4
v_gene: TRBV20-1
CDR3nt: TGCAGTGCTAGTAGGGGCCTTAATGAAAAACTGTTTTTT
CDR3aa: CSASRGLNEKLFF

d_gene: TRBD2
abundance: NA
j_gene: TRBJ2-1
v_gene: TRBV7-8
CDR3nt: TGTGCCAGCAGCTCGAGGGCGTCTAGCGGGAGGGGTGAGCAGTTCTTC
CDR3aa: CASSSRASSGRGEQFF

d_gene: NA
abundance: NA
j_gene: TRBJ2-3
v_gene: TRBV7-8
CDR3nt: TGTGCCAGCAGCCCGCTAGTCGGCGGTACGCAGTATTTT
CDR3aa: CASSPLVGGTQYF

d_gene: NA
abundance: once
j_gene: TRBJ2-7
v_gene: TRBV5-1
CDR3nt: TGCGCCAGCACCCCATGGGGGGACCGCAGCTCCTACGAGCAGTACTTC
CDR3aa: CASTPWGDRSSYEQYF

d_gene: NA
abundance: NA
j_gene: TRBJ1-2
v_gene: TRBV28
CDR3nt: TGTGCCAGCAGGACACAGGGCCACTATGGCTACACCTTC
CDR3aa: CASRTQGHYGYTF

d_gene: NA
abundance: NA
j_gene: TRBJ1-5
v_gene: TRBV19
CDR3nt: TGTGCCAGTAGTATGACAGGATCAGATGCCCAGCATTTT
CDR3aa: CASSMTGSDAQHF

d_gene: TRBD1
abundance: NA
j_gene: TRBJ2-3
v_gene: TRBV18
CDR3nt: TGTGCCAGCTCCCAAACAGGGGGATTAGGCACAGATACGCAGTATTTT
CDR3aa: CASSQTGGLGTDTQYF

d_gene: NA
abundance: NA
j_gene: TRBJ1-4
v_gene: TRBV15
CDR3nt: TGTGCCACCAGCACAGACATACAAGCTAATGAAAAACTGTTTTTT
CDR3aa: CATSTDIQANEKLFF

d_gene: NA
abundance: NA
j_gene: TRBJ2-3
v_gene: TRBV7-2
CDR3nt: TGTGCCAGCAGCTTTGGGGCTAAGGGCACAGATACGCAGTATTTT
CDR3aa: CASSFGAKGTDTQYF

d_gene: TRBD1
abundance: NA
j_gene: TRBJ2-1
v_gene: TRBV7-6
CDR3nt: TGTGCCAGCAGCTTAGGGGACAGGGGGGGAAATGAGCAGTTCTTC
CDR3aa: CASSLGDRGGNEQFF

d_gene: NA
abundance: NA
j_gene: TRBJ1-6
v_gene: TRBV10-3
CDR3nt: TGTGCCATCAATAGCGGGCCTAATTCACCCCTCCACTTT
CDR3aa: CAINSGPNSPLHF

d_gene: TRBD2
abundance: few
j_gene: TRBJ2-5
v_gene: TRBV4-1
CDR3nt: TGCGCCAGCAGCCTATGGGGACTAGCGGGAGGGGAGACCCAGTACTTC
CDR3aa: CASSLWGLAGGETQYF

d_gene: TRBD1
abundance: NA
j_gene: TRBJ2-7
v_gene: TRBV27
CDR3nt: TGTGCCAGCAGTTTCGCCGGGACAGGAGCCTACGAGCAGTACTTC
CDR3aa: CASSFAGTGAYEQYF

d_gene: TRBD1
abundance: NA
j_gene: TRBJ1-1
v_gene: TRBV27
CDR3nt: TGTGCCAGCAGTCCCCGGGACAGCACTGAAGCTTTCTTT
CDR3aa: CASSPRDSTEAFF

d_gene: TRBD2
abundance: NA
j_gene: TRBJ2-1
v_gene: TRBV11-3
CDR3nt: TGTGCCAGCAGCTCCAATAGCGGGAGCAATGAGCAGTTCTTC
CDR3aa: CASSSNSGSNEQFF

d_gene: NA
abundance: NA
j_gene: TRBJ1-4
v_gene: TRBV27
CDR3nt: TGTGCCAGCAGTGCTGACAGGAGCCTTACTTCAACTAATGAAAAACTGTTTTTT
CDR3aa: CASSADRSLTSTNEKLFF

d_gene: TRBD1
abundance: NA
j_gene: TRBJ2-5
v_gene: TRBV7-2
CDR3nt: TGTGCCAGCAGCCCACAGGGGTGGTCTGGAGAGACCCAGTACTTC
CDR3aa: CASSPQGWSGETQYF

d_gene: NA
abundance: NA
j_gene: TRBJ2-1
v_gene: TRBV18
CDR3nt: TGTGCCAGCTCACCGACCGGGACTCTCTCCAGGGAGCAGTTCTTC
CDR3aa: CASSPTGTLSREQFF

d_gene: TRBD2
abundance: once
j_gene: TRBJ2-3
v_gene: TRBV15
CDR3nt: TGTGCCACCAGCAGAGAGGAGCGGGAAGACACGCAGTATTTT
CDR3aa: CATSREEREDTQYF

d_gene: TRBD1
abundance: NA
j_gene: TRBJ2-2
v_gene: TRBV7-3
CDR3nt: TGTGCCAGCAGCAAAACAGGGGGCAGTACCGGGGAGCTGTTTTTT
CDR3aa: CASSKTGGSTGELFF

d_gene: NA
abundance: NA
j_gene: TRBJ2-1
v_gene: TRBV12-3/TRBV12-4
CDR3nt: TGTGCCACCGTCGGCTACAATGAGCAGTTCTTC
CDR3aa: CATVGYNEQFF

d_gene: TRBD2
abundance: NA
j_gene: TRBJ2-3
v_gene: TRBV19
CDR3nt: TGTGCCAGTAGACCCCCCCCGGGAGGTGTAAATACGCAGTATTTT
CDR3aa: CASRPPPGGVNTQYF

d_gene: TRBD1
abundance: NA
j_gene: TRBJ2-3
v_gene: TRBV7-2
CDR3nt: TGTGCCAGCAGCTACAGGGGTAGCACAGATACGCAGTATTTT
CDR3aa: CASSYRGSTDTQYF

d_gene: NA
abundance: NA
j_gene: TRBJ2-2
v_gene: TRBV11-3
CDR3nt: TGTGCCAGCAGCTTATTTAGTAGTCACAACACCGGGGAGCTGTTTTTT
CDR3aa: CASSLFSSHNTGELFF

d_gene: NA
abundance: NA
j_gene: TRBJ2-1
v_gene: TRBV19
CDR3nt: TGTGCCAGTAGTATCAAGACAGGTTGGGGTGGTGAGCAGTTCTTC
CDR3aa: CASSIKTGWGGEQFF

d_gene: NA
abundance: NA
j_gene: TRBJ1-1
v_gene: TRBV6-6
CDR3nt: TGTGCCAGCACCTTAACCGGAGGGCGTACGACTGAAGCTTTCTTT
CDR3aa: CASTLTGGRTTEAFF